This TCR beta chain was found in a study of blood T cell repertoires in COVID-19. Study summary: The study drew acute and convalescent COVID-19 samples from the United States, Italy and Spain. From T cells, B-cell-depleted T cells, or PBMCs came the material, which was cDNA or gDNA.

While infection was still active, Seattle patients were enrolled and then followed longitudinally. The CDR3 is 11 residues long. The V end lost 6 bases, the J end lost 7 bases, and 7 bases lay between the germline ends. Per germline, CDR1 MDHEN and CDR2 SYDVKM. As handled by the study authors: Reference gene primers were amplified, and this amplification served to estimate nucleated cell counts. Generated by immunoSEQ multiplex PCR, the TCRdb table keeps only in-frame clones and is missing some. D and trimming were read from the DNA, whereas the V and J calls and clone size are those reported in that table. The sample carries some 50,000 clones, 85% to 95% recorded once. This clone came up once.

Sequencing input: peripheral blood. This TCR derives from a man in his fifties or sixties with COVID-19, enrolled during active disease. The chain carries TRBV28 and TRBJ2-1; D ambiguous. CDR3 sequence (DNA): TGTGCCAGCAGCCCTGCGAATGAGCAGTTCTTC. Residues: CASSPANEQFF.